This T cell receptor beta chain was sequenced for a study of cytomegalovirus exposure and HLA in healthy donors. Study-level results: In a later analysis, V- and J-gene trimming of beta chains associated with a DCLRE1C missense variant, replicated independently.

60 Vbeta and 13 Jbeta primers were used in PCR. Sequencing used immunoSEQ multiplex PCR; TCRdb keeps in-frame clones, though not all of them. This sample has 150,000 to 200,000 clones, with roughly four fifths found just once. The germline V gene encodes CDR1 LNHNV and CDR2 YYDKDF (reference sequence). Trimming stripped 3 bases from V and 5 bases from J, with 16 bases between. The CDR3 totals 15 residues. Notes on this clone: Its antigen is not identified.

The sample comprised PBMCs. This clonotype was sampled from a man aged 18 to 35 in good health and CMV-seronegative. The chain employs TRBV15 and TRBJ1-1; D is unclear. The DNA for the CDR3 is TGTGCCACCAGCAGCTCCGGGAGTCTATCGACTGAAGCTTTCTTT. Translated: CATSSSGSLSTEAFF.